This T cell receptor beta chain was retrieved from a study of T cell changes during pregnancy in multiple sclerosis. TCRdb's table, derived via immunoSEQ multiplex PCR, lists solely in-frame clones and lacks some. The sample has approximately 100,000 clones, about 90% seen once. V dropped 8 bases and J dropped 7; count of bases not matched to a gene: 13. The CDR3 sequence is 15 residues long. Looked up from germline, CDR1 is SEHNR and CDR2 is FQNEAQ (reference sequence). The clonotype originates from a female donor with multiple sclerosis, enrolled in a pregnancy study. This chain links TRBV7-9 with TRBJ2-1; the match to TRBD1 covers 8 bases. Sequenced here: peripheral blood, sampled before pregnancy. The CDR3 bases are TGTGCCAGCCTCTTGTGGACAGGGTACCTAAATGAGCAGTTCTTC. It codes for CASLLWTGYLNEQFF.